This T cell receptor beta chain was sequenced during a study of cytomegalovirus exposure and HLA in healthy donors. Primers included in the PCR were 60 Vbeta and 13 Jbeta primers. Some clones are missing from TCRdb's copy, which holds only in-frame ones; the method was immunoSEQ multiplex PCR. The sample has 140,000 to 150,000 clones, 70% to 90% seen once. Losses at the gene ends were 4 bases for V and 6 bases for J; bases not matched to a gene: 11. CDR3 length: 15 residues. Germline CDR1 reads SGHTS; CDR2 reads YDEGEE. The receptor was derived from a woman aged 40 to 50 in good health and CMV-seropositive. The sequenced sample was PBMCs. This chain uses TRBV5-8 with TRBJ2-3; 7 nucleotides line up with TRBD2. The CDR3 sequence is CASSPLVGEGDTQYF. CDR3 sequence (DNA): TGTGCCAGCAGCCCTCTGGTGGGGGAGGGGGATACGCAGTATTTT.